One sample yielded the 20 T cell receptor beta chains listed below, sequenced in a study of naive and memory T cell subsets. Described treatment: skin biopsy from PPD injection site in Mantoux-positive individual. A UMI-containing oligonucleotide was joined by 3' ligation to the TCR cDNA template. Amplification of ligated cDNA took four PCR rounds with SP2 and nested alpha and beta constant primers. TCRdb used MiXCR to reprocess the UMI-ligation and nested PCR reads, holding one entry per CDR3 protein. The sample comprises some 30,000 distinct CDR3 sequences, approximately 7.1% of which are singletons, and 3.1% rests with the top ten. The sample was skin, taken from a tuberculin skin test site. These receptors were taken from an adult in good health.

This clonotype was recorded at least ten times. Written as DNA, the CDR3 is TGTGCCAGCAGTGAAGGGAGGGGGCAGGGCCTTTGGAACACTGAAGCTTTCTTT. Its protein is CASSEGRGQGLWNTEAFF. The rearrangement joins TRBV6-1 to TRBJ1-1, with TRBD1 identical over 7 bases. The CDR3 spans 18 residues. Trimming took 1 base from V and 1 from J; bases not matched to a gene: 12. CDR1 and CDR2 from the germline V gene are MNHNS and SASEGT.

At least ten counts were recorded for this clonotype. The CDR3 bases are TGTGCCAGCAGTCCAACGGGGAACTATGGCTACACCTTC. Its translation: CASSPTGNYGYTF. The chain couples TRBV7-9 to TRBJ1-2; D gene ambiguous. Germline CDR1 is SEHNR and CDR2 is FQNEAQ (reference sequence). Between the trimmed V and J ends, which lost 6 bases and 2 bases, there was a span of 10 bases. The CDR3 loop spans 13 amino acids.

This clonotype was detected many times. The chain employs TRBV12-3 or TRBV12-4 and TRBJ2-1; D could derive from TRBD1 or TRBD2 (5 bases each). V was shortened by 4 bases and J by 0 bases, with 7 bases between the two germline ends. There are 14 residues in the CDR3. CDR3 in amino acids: CASSSGASYNEQFF. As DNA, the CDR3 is TGTGCCAGCAGTTCCGGGGCCTCCTACAATGAGCAGTTCTTC.

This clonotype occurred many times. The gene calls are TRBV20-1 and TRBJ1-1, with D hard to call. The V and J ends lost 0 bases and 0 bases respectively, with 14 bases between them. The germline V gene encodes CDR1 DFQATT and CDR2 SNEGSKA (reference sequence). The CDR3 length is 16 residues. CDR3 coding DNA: TGCAGTGCTAGAGACGGGCAAAGTAACATGAACACTGAAGCTTTCTTT. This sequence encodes CSARDGQSNMNTEAFF.

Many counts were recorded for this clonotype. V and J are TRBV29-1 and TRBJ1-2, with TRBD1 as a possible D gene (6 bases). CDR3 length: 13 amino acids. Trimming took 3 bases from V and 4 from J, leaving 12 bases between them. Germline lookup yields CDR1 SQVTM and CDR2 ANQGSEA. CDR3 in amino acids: CSVEAGVGYGYTF. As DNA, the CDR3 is TGCAGCGTTGAGGCAGGGGTTGGCTATGGCTACACCTTC. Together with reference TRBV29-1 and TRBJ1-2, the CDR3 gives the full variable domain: SAVISQKPSRDICQRGTSLTIQCQVDSQVTMMFWYRQQPGQSLTLIATANQGSEATYESGFVIDKFPISRPNLTFSTLTVSNMSPEDSSIYLCSVEAGVGYGYTFGSGTRLTVV.

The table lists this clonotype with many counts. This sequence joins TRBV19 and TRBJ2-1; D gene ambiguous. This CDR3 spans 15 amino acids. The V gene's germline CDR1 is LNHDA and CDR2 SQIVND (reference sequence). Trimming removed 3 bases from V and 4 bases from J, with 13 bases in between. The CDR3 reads CASSISTVRYNEQFF. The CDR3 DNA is TGTGCCAGTAGTATCTCCACCGTGAGGTACAATGAGCAGTTCTTC.

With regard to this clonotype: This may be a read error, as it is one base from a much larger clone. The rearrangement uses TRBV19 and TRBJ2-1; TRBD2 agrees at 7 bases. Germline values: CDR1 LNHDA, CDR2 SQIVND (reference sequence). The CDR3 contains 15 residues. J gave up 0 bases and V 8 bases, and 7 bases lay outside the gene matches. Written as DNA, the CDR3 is TGTGCCAGTGCCATCGGGGGGAGCTCCTACAATGAGCAGTTCTTC. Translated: CASAIGGSSYNEQFF.

CDR3 nucleotides: TGTGCCAGCAGCGTAGAAAGGAATAGCAATCAGCCCCAGCATTTT. Protein product: CASSVERNSNQPQHF. V is TRBV9 and J is TRBJ1-5; D is undetermined. Germline V CDR1 and CDR2: SGDLS, YYNGEE. This CDR3 is built from 15 residues. Trimming removed 0 bases at V and 0 bases at J, with 7 bases between.

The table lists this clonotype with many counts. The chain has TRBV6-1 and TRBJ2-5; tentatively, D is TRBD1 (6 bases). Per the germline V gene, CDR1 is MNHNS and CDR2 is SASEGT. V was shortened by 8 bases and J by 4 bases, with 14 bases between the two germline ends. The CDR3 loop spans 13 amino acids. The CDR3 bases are TGTGCCAGCGGACAAAGGGACATAGAGACCCAGTACTTC. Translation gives CASGQRDIETQYF.

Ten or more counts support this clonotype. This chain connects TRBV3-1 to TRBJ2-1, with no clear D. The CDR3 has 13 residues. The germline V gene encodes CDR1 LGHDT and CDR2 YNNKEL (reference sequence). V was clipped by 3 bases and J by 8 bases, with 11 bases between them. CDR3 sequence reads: CASSQLGLDEQFF. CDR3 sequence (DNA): TGTGCCAGCAGCCAGTTGGGCTTGGATGAGCAGTTCTTC.

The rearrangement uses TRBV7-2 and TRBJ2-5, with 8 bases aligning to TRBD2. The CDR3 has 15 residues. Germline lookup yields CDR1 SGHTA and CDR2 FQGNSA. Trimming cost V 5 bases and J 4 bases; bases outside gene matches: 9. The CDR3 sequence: CASSQGRGVTETQYF. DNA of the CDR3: TGTGCCAGCAGCCAGGGGCGGGGGGTCACAGAGACCCAGTACTTC.

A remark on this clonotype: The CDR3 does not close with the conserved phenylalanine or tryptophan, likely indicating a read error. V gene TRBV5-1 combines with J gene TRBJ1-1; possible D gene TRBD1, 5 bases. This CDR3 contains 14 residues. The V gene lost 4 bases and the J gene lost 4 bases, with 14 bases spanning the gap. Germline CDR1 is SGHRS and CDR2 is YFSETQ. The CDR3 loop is CASSANSGTTEAFL. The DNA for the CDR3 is TGCGCCAGCAGCGCGAACAGTGGGACCACTGAAGCTTTCCTT.

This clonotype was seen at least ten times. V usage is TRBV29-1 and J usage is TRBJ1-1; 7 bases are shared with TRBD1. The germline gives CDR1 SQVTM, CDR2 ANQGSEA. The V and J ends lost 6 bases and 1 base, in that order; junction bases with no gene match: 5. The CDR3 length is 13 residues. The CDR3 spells CSVSGTENTEAFF. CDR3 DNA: TGCAGCGTCTCCGGGACAGAGAACACTGAAGCTTTCTTT.

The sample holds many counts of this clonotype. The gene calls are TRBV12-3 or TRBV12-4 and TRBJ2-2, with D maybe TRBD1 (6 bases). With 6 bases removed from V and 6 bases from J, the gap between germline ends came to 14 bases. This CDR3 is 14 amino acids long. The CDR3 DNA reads TGTGCCAGCAGCGAAAACAGGGTAGCCGGGGAGCTGTTTTTT. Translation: CASSENRVAGELFF.

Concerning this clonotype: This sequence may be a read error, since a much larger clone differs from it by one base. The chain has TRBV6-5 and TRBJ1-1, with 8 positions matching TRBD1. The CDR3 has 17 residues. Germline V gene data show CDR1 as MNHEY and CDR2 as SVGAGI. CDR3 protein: CASGYSGRGLQNTEAFF. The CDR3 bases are TGTGCCAGCGGTTACTCTGGCAGGGGGCTACAGAACACTGAAGCTTTCTTT.

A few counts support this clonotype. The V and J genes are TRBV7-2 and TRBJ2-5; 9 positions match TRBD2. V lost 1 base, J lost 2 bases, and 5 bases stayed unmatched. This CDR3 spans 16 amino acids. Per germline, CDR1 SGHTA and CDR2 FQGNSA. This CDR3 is CASSLGGTSSQETQYF. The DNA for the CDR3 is TGTGCCAGCAGCTTAGGAGGGACTAGCAGTCAAGAGACCCAGTACTTC. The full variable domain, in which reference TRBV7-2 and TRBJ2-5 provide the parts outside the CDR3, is GAGVSQSPSNKVTEKGKDVELRCDPISGHTALYWYRQSLGQGLEFLIYFQGNSAPDKSGLPSDRFSAERTGGSVSTLTIQRTQQEDSAVYLCASSLGGTSSQETQYFGPGTRLLVL.

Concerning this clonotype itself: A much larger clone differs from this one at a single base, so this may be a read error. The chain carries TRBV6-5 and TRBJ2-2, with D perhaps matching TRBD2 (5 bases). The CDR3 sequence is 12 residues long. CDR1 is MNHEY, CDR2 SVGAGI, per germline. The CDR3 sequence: CASRVNTGEMFF. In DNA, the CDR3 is TGTGCCAGCCGGGTCAACACCGGGGAGATGTTTTTT.

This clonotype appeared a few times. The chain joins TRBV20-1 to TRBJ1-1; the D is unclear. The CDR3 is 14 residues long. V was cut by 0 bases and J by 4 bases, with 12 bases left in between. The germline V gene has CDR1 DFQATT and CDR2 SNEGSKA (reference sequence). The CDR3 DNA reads TGCAGTGCTAGAGATCCAGCCGAGGTCACTGAAGCTTTCTTT. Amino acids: CSARDPAEVTEAFF.

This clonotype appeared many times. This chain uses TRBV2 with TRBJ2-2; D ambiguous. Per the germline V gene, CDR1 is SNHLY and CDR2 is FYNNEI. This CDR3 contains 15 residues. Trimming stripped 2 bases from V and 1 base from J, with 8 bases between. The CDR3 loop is CASSESDLNTGELFF. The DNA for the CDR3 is TGTGCCAGCAGTGAATCGGACCTGAACACCGGGGAGCTGTTTTTT.

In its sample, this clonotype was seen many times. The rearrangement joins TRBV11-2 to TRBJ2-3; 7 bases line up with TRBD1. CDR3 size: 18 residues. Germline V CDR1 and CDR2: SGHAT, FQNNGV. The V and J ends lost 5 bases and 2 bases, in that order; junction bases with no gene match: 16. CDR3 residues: CASSRRLRTGGTTDTQYF. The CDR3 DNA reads TGTGCCAGCAGCCGCCGCCTCCGGACAGGAGGAACCACAGATACGCAGTATTTT.